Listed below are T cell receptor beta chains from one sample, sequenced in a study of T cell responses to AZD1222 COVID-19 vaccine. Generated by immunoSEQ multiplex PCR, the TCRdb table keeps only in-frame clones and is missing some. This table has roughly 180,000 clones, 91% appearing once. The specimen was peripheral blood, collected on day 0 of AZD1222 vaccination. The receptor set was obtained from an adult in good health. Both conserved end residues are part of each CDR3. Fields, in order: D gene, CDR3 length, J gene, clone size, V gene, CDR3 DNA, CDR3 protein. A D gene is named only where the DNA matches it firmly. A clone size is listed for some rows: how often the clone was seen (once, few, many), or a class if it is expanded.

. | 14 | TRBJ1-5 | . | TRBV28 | TGTGCCAGCAGTTTGTCGGGTAGCAATCAGCCCCAGCATTTT | CASSLSGSNQPQHF
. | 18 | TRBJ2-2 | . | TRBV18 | TGTGCCAGCTCACCACCAAATTCGGCAGGGGCCCTTACCGGGGAGCTGTTTTTT | CASSPPNSAGALTGELFF
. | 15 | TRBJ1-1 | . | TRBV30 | TGTGCCTGGAGTGTACGGGCAGGGTCGAACACTGAAGCTTTCTTT | CAWSVRAGSNTEAFF
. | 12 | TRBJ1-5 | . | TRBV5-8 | TGTGCCAGCAGCTTCCGGGATCAGCCCCAGCATTTT | CASSFRDQPQHF
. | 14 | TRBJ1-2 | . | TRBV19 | TGTGCCAGTAGTAGGCAGGGGCGAGACTATGGCTACACCTTC | CASSRQGRDYGYTF
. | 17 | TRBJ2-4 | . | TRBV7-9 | TGTGCCAGCAGCTTAGGACGTCGGGCTTTAGGCAAAAACATTCAGTACTTC | CASSLGRRALGKNIQYF
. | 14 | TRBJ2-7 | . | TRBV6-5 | TGTGCCAGCAGTTACTCGCCAGGTTCGGGCGAGCAGTACTTC | CASSYSPGSGEQYF
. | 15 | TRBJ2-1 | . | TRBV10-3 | TGTGCCGCCTCGGACCGGGACTCAAACTACAATGAGCAGTTCTTC | CAASDRDSNYNEQFF
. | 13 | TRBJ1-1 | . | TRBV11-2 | TGTGCCAGCAGCTTCGGGGGCCACACTGAAGCTTTCTTT | CASSFGGHTEAFF
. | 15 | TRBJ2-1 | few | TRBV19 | TGTGCCAGTAGTCAGGCACAAAGCTCCTACAATGAGCAGTTCTTC | CASSQAQSSYNEQFF
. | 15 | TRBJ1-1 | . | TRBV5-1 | TGCGCCAGCAGACTGGAGGGACTGATGAACACTGAAGCTTTCTTT | CASRLEGLMNTEAFF
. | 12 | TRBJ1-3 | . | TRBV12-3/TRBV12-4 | TGTGCCAGCAGTACACAAGGAAACACCATATATTTT | CASSTQGNTIYF
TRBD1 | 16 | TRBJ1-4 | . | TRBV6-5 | TGTGCCAGCAGTTCCCAGACCGGGACAGGGTTTGAAAAACTGTTTTTT | CASSSQTGTGFEKLFF
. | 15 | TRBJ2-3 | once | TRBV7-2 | TGTGCCAGCAGCTTAACAGTTATTTCCTTGAGTACGCAGTATTTT | CASSLTVISLSTQYF
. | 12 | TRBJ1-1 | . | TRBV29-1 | TGCAGCGTTGACAGGCGGAACACTGAAGCTTTCTTT | CSVDRRNTEAFF
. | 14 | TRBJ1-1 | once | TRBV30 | TGTGCCTGGAACCGGGACACCATGAACACTGAAGCTTTCTTT | CAWNRDTMNTEAFF
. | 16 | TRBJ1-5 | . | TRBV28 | TGTGCCAGCAGTTTCGGGACAAAGTATAGCAATCAGCCCCAGCATTTT | CASSFGTKYSNQPQHF
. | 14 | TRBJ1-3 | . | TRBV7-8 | TGTGCCTCAACTGGGTCGGGCGCTGGAAACACCATATATTTT | CASTGSGAGNTIYF
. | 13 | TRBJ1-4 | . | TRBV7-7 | TGTGCCAGCAGCCAGGGTCCGGGAGAAAAACTGTTTTTT | CASSQGPGEKLFF
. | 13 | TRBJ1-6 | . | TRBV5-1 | TGCGCCAGCAGATCCGAGGCAGGTTCACCCCTCCACTTT | CASRSEAGSPLHF
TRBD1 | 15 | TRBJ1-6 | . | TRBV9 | TGTGCCAGCAGCGTCCTGGACAGGACCGTTTCACCCCTCCACTTT | CASSVLDRTVSPLHF
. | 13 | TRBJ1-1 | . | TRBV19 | TGTGCCAGTAGTACCAAGGGGGGGACTGAAGCTTTCTTT | CASSTKGGTEAFF
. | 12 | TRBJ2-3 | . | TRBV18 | TGTGCCAGCTCACGGGGGGCGGATACGCAGTATTTT | CASSRGADTQYF
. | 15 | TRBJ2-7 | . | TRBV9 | TGTGCCAGCAGCGTATCCCTATCGGAGGGCTACGAGCAGTACTTC | CASSVSLSEGYEQYF
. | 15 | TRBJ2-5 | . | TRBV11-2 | TGTGCCAGCAGTAATCTACGGACTGATAAAGAGACCCAGTACTTC | CASSNLRTDKETQYF
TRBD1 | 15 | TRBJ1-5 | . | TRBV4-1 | TGCGCCAGCAGCCATCCCGGGACAGGGGGAGGGCCCCAGCATTTT | CASSHPGTGGGPQHF
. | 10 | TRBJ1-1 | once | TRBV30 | TGTGCCTGGATTAGGGGTGAAGCTTTCTTT | CAWIRGEAFF
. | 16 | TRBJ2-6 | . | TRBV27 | TGTGCCAGCAGTTCCGGGGTGCGCCCTGGGGCCAACGTCCTGACTTTC | CASSSGVRPGANVLTF
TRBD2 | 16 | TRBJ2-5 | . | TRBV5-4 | TGTGCCAGCAGCTTGGAAATAGCGGGGGGGCAAGAGACCCAGTACTTC | CASSLEIAGGQETQYF
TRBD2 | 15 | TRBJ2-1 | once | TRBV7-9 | TGTGCCAGCAGCTTAGACGGGGGGTCCTACAATGAGCAGTTCTTC | CASSLDGGSYNEQFF
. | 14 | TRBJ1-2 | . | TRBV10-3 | TGTGCCATCAGTGATAACAGGGCCTCCTATGGCTACACCTTC | CAISDNRASYGYTF
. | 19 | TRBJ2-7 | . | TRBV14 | TGTGCCAGCAGCCAAGATACGTCATTGGGACGGCAGAGCTCCTACGAGCAGTACTTC | CASSQDTSLGRQSSYEQYF
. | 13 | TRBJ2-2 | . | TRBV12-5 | TGTGCTAGTGGTTTGGTTAACACCGGGGAGCTGTTTTTT | CASGLVNTGELFF
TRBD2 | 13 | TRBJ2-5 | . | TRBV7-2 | TGTGCCAGCAGCTTCGCGGGAGAAGAGACCCAGTACTTC | CASSFAGEETQYF
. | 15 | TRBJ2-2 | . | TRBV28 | TGTGCCAGCAGTTTAGGCGGCCAGAACACCGGGGAGCTGTTTTTT | CASSLGGQNTGELFF
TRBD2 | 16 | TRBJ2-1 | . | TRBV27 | TGTGCCAGCAGTTGGCTTAGCGGGAGGGTCGGCAATGAGCAGTTCTTC | CASSWLSGRVGNEQFF
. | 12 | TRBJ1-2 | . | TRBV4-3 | TGCGCCAGCAGCCAAGGAGCAGGCGGCTACACCTTC | CASSQGAGGYTF
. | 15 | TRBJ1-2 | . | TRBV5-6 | TGTGCCAGCAGCCCTTACTTGGGAGGGTTTGGAGGCTACACCTTC | CASSPYLGGFGGYTF
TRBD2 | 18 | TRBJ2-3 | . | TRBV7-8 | TGTGCCAGCAGCCCGAGGACTAGCGGGGTAGTTAGCACAGATACGCAGTATTTT | CASSPRTSGVVSTDTQYF
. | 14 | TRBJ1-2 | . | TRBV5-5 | TGTGCCAGCAGTTCACCCGAGGATGGCTATGGCTACACCTTC | CASSSPEDGYGYTF
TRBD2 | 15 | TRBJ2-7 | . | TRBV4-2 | TGTGCCAGCAGCCGAGGACTAGCGGATTACTACGAGCAGTACTTC | CASSRGLADYYEQYF
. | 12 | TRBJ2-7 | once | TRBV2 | TGTGCCAGCACCGGGGAACACTACGAGCAGTACTTC | CASTGEHYEQYF
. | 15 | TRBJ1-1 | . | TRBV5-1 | TGCGCCAGCAGCTTACCAACTCCCCCTAACACTGAAGCTTTCTTT | CASSLPTPPNTEAFF